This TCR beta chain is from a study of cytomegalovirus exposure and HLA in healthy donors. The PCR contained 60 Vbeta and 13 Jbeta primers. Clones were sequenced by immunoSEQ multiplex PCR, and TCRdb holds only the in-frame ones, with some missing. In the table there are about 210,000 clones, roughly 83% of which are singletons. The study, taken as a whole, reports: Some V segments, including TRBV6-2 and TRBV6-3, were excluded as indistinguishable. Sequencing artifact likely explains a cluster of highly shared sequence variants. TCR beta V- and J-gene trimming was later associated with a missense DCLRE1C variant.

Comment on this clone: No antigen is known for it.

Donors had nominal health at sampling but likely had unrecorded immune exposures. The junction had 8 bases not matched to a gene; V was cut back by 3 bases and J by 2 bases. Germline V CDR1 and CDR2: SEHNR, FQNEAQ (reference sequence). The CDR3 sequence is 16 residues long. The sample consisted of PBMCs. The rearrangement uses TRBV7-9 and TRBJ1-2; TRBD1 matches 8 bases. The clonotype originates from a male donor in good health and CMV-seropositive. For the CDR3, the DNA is TGTGCCAGCAGCTTCGCCGGGACAGGCTACAACTATGGCTACACCTTC. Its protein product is CASSFAGTGYNYGYTF.